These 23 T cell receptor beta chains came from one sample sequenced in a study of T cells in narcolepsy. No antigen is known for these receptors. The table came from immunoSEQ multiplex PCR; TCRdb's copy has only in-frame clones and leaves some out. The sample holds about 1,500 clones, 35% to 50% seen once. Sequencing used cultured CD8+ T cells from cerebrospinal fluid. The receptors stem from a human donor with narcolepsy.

The CDR3 bases are TGTGCCAGCAGCTTTGAAGCGGGGGGGCCACATACGCAGTATTTT. Its translation: CASSFEAGGPHTQYF. The chain uses TRBV11-2 and TRBJ2-3; TRBD2 aligns across 10 bases. CDR1 and CDR2 from the germline V gene are SGHAT and FQNNGV. This CDR3 is built from 15 residues. The ends lost 3 bases at V and 7 bases at J; junction bases unmatched: 7.

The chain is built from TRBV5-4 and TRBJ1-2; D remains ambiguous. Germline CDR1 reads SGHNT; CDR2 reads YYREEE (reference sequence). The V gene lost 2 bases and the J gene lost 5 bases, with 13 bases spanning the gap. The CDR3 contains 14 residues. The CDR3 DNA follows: TGTGCCAGCAGCTTCAGCCAGCCTCAATATGGCTACACCTTC. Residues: CASSFSQPQYGYTF.

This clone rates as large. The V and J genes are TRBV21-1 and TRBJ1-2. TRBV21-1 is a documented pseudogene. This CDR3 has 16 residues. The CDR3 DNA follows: TGTGCCAGCAGCAAAACACTACAGGGAGGGTTCTATGGCTACACCTTC. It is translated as CASSKTLQGGFYGYTF.

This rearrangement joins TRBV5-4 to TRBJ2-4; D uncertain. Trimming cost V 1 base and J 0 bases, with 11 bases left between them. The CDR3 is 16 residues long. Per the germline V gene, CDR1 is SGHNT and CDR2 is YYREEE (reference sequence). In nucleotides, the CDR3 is TGTGCCAGCAGCTTGTCGCATGTAGTAGCCAAAAACATTCAGTACTTC. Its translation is CASSLSHVVAKNIQYF.

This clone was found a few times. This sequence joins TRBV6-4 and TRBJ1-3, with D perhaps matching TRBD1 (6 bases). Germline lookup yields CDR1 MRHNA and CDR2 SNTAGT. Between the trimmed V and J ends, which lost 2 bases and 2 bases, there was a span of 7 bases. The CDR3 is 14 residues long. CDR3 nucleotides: TGTGCCAGCAGTGACAGGGGGACTGGAAACACCATATATTTT. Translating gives CASSDRGTGNTIYF.

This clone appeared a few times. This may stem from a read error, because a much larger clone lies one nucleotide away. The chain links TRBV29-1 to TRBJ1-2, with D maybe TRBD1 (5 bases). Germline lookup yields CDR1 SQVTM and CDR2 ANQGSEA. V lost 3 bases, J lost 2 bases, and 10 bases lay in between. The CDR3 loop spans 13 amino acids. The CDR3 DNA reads TGCAGCGTTGACTTTGGGGGAAACTATGGCTACACCTTC. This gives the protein CSVDFGGNYGYTF. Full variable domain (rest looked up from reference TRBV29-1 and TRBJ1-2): SAVISQKPSRDICQRGTSLTIQCQVDSQVTMMFWYRQQPGQSLTLIATANQGSEATYESGFVIDKFPISRPNLTFSTLTVSNMSPEDSSIYLCSVDFGGNYGYTFGSGTRLTVV.

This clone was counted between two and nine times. The CDR3 loop reads CASTLGGGSGYTF. CDR3 in DNA: TGTGCCAGCACCTTGGGGGGAGGGTCTGGCTACACCTTC. The V and J genes are TRBV7-4 and TRBJ1-2, with D perhaps matching TRBD1 (5 bases). V was trimmed by 7 bases and J by 7 bases, leaving 16 bases between them. Germline assignment: CDR1 SGHVT and CDR2 SQSDAQ. The CDR3 loop spans 13 amino acids.

CDR3 protein: CASSLGAGSNQPQHF. The CDR3 coding sequence is TGTGCCAGCAGTTTGGGGGCCGGAAGCAATCAGCCCCAGCATTTT. The J gene is TRBJ1-5, the V gene TRBV27; D may be TRBD1 (6 bases). CDR3 length equals 15 residues. The germline V gene encodes CDR1 MNHEY and CDR2 SMNVEV (reference sequence). V was clipped by 3 bases and J by 1 base, with 10 bases between them.

CDR3 sequence (DNA): TGTGCCAGCTCACCCCTTCAGGGGGACGGCTCACCCCTCCACTTT. It encodes CASSPLQGDGSPLHF. This chain joins TRBV18 and TRBJ1-6; 7 bases fit TRBD1. The CDR3 runs to 15 residues. J was trimmed by 10 bases and V by 3 bases; bases with no gene match: 9. Germline CDR1 reads KGHSH; CDR2 reads LQKENI. Variable domain in full (rest from reference TRBV18 and TRBJ1-6): NAGVMQNPRHLVRRRGQEARLRCSPMKGHSHVYWYRQLPEEGLKFMVYLQKENIIDESGMPKERFSAEFPKEGPSILRIQQVVRGDSAAYFCASSPLQGDGSPLHFGNGTRLTVT.

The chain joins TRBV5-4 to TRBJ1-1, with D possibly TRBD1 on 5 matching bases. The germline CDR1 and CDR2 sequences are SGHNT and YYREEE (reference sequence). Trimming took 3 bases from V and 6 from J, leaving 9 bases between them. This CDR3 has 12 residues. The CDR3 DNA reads TGTGCCAGCAGCTGGGGGACGGCTGAAGCTTTCTTT. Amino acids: CASSWGTAEAFF.

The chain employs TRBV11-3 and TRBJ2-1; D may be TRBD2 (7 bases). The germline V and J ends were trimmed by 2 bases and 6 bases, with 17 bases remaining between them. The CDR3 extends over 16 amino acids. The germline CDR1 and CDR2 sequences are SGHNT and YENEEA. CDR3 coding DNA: TGTGCCAGCAGCTTAAGAGAGGGGGGGGAACGCAATGAGCAGTTCTTC. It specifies CASSLREGGERNEQFF.

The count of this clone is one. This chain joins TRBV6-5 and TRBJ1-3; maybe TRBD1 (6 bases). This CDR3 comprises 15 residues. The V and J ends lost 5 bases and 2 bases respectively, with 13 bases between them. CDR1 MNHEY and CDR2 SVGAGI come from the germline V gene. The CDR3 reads CASSVSGVPGNTIYF. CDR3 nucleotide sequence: TGTGCCAGCAGTGTTTCAGGGGTCCCTGGAAACACCATATATTTT.

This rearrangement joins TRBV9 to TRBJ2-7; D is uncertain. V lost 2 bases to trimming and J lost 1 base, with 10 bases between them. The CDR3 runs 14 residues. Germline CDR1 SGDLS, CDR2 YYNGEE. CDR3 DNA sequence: TGTGCCAGCAGCGTCATTAGTGGTTCCTACGAGCAGTACTTC. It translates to CASSVISGSYEQYF.

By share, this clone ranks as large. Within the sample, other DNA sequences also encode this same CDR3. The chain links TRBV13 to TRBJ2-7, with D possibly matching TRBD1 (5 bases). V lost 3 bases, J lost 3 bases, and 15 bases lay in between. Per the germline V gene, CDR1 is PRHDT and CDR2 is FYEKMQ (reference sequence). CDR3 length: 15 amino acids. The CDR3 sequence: CASSFVGHPHYEQYF. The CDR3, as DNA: TGTGCCAGCAGCTTCGTGGGGCACCCCCACTACGAGCAGTACTTC.

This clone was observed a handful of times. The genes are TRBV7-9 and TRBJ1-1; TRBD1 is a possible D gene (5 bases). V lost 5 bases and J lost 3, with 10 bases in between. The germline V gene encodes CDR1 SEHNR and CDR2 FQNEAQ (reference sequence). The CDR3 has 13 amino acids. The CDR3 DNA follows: TGTGCCAGCAGCCTCGACAGTTACACTGAAGCTTTCTTT. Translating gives CASSLDSYTEAFF.

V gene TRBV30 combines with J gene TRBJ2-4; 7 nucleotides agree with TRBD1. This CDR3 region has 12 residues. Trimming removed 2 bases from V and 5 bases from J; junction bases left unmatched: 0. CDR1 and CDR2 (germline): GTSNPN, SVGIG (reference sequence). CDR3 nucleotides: TGTGCCTGGAGTACAGGGGAAAACATTCAGTACTTC. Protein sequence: CAWSTGENIQYF.

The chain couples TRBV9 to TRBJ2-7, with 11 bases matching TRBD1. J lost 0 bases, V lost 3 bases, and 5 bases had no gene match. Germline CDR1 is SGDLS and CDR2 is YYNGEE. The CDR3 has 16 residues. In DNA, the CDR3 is TGTGCCAGCAGCGGGACCGGGACAGGGGGCTCCTACGAGCAGTACTTC. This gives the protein CASSGTGTGGSYEQYF.

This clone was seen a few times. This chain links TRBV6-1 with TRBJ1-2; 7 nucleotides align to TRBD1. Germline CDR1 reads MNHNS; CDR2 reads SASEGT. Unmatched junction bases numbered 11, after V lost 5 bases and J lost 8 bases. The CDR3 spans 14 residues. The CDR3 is CASSPQGGASGYTF. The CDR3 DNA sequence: TGTGCCAGCAGTCCCCAGGGGGGCGCGTCCGGCTACACCTTC.

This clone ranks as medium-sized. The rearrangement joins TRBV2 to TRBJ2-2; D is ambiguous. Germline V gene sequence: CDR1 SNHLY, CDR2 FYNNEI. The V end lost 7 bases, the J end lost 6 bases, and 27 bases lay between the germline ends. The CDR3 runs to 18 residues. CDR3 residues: CASTGQLSASRPPGELFF. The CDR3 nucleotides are TGTGCCAGCACCGGTCAACTAAGCGCCTCACGCCCCCCCGGGGAGCTGTTTTTT. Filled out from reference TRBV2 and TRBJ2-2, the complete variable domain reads EPEVTQTPSHQVTQMGQEVILRCVPISNHLYFYWYRQILGQKVEFLVSFYNNEISEKSEIFDDQFSVERPDGSNFTLKIRSTKLEDSAMYFCASTGQLSASRPPGELFFGEGSRLTVL.

CDR3 nucleotide sequence: TGTGCCAGCAGCTCCCGACGACACAACCCTATCTATGGCTACACCTTC. Its translation is CASSSRRHNPIYGYTF. The chain recombines TRBV21-1 with TRBJ1-2; the D segment call TRBD1 is taken from the table without a DNA check. TRBV21-1 is annotated as a pseudogene. The CDR3 runs to 16 residues.

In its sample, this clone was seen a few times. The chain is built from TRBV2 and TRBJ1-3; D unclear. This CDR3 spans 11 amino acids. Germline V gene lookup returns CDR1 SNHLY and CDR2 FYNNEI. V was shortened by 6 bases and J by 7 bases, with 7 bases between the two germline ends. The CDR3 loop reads CASSQENTIYF. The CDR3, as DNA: TGTGCCAGCAGCCAGGAGAACACCATATATTTT.

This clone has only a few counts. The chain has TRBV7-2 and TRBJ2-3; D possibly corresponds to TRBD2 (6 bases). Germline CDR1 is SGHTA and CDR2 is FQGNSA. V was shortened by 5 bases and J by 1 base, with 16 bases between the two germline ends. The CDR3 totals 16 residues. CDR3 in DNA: TGTGCCAGCAGCCAACGGAGTGGCGGGGGCACAGATACGCAGTATTTT. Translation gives CASSQRSGGGTDTQYF.

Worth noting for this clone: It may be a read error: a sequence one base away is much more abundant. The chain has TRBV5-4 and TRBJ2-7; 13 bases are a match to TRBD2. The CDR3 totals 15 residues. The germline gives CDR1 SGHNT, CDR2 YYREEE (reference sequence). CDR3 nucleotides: TGTGCCACCAGCTTAACTAGCGGGGGGGGATACGAGCAGTACTTC. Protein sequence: CATSLTSGGGYEQYF.